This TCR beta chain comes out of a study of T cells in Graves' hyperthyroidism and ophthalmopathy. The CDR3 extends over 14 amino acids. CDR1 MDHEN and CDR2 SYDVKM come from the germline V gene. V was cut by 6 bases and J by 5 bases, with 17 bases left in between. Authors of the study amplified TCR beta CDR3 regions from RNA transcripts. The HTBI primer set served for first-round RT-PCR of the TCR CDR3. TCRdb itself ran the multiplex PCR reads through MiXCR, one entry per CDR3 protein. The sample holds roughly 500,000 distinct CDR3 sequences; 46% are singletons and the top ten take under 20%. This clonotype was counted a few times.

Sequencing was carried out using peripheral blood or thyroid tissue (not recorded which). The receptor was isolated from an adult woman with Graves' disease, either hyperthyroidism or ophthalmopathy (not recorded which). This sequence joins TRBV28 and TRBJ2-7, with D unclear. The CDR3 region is CASSSTAWSNEQYF. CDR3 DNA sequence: TGTGCCAGCAGCTCGACTGCCTGGTCTAACGAGCAGTACTTC.